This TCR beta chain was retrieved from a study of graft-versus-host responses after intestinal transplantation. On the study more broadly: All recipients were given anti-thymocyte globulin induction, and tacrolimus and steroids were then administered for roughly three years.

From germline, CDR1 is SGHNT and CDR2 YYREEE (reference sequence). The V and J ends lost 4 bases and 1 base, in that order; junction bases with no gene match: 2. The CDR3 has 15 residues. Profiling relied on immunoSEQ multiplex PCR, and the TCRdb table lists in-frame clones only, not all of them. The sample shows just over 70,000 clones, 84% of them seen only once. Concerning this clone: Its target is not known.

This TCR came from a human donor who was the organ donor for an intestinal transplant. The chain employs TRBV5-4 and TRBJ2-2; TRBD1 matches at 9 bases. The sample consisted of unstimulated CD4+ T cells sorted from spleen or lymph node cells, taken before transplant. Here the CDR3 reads CASSPDRGNTGELFF. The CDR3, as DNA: TGTGCCAGCAGCCCGGACAGGGGGAACACCGGGGAGCTGTTTTTT. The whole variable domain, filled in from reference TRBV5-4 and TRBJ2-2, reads ETGVTQSPTHLIKTRGQQVTLRCSSQSGHNTVSWYQQALGQGPQFIFQYYREEENGRGNFPPRFSGLQFPNYSSELNVNALELDDSALYLCASSPDRGNTGELFFGEGSRLTVL.